This T cell receptor (beta chain) was identified in a study of blood T cells in healthy people across ages. Whole-study results and caveats: Shifts in expanded clonotypes may have been confounded by donor CMV status, which was unknown.

All donors came from Russia, were Caucasian and healthy, and spanned ages about 6 to 100. As regards this clonotype: No antigen is known for it.

It was with a sample-barcoded 5' primer and a J-beta primer mix that a second PCR of roughly 7 to 12 cycles was run. Via MiXCR, TCRdb re-called the 5' RACE reads, giving one row per CDR3 protein. The data hold about 680,000 distinct CDR3 sequences, with 45% to 50% observed a single time. The specimen sequenced was blood. The receptor was isolated from a woman aged 60-75 years in good health.

CDR3 in amino acids: CASSLSGTSGSGEYF. The DNA for the CDR3 is TGCGCCAGCAGCTTATCCGGGACTAGCGGGAGTGGGGAGTACTTC. This chain joins TRBV5-1 and TRBJ2-5; 14 bases fit TRBD2. Trimming at V came to 2 bases and at J to 12 bases, leaving 9 bases not matched to a gene. Looked up from germline, CDR1 is SGHRS and CDR2 is YFSETQ. This CDR3 is built from 15 residues.